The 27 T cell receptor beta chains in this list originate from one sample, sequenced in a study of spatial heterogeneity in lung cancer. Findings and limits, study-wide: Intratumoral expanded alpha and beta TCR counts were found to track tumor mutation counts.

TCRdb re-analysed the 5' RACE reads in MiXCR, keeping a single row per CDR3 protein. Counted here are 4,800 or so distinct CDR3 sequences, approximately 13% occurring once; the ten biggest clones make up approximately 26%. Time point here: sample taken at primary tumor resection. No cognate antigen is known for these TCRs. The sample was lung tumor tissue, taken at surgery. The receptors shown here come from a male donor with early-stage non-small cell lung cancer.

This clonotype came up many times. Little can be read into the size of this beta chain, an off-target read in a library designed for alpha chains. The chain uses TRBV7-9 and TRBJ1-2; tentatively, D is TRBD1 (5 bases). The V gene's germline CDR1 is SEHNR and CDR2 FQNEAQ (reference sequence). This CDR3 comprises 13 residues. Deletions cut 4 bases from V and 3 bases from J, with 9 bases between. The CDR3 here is CASSYGTDYGYTF. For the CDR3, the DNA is TGTGCCAGCAGCTACGGGACGGACTATGGCTACACCTTC.

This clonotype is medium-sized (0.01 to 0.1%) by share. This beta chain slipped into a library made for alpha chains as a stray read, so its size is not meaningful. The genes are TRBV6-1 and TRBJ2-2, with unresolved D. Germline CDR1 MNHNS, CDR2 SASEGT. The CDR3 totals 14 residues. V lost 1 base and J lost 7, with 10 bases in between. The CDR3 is CASSEEQEVGELFF. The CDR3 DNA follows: TGTGCCAGCAGTGAAGAACAAGAGGTCGGGGAGCTGTTTTTT.

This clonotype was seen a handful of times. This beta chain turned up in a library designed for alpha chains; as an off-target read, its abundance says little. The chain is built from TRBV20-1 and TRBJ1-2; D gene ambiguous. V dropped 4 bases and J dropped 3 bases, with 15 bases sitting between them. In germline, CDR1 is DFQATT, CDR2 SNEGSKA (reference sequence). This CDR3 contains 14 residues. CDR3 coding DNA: TGCAGTGCTACGACCCCCACCTTAGACTATGGCTACACCTTC. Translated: CSATTPTLDYGYTF.

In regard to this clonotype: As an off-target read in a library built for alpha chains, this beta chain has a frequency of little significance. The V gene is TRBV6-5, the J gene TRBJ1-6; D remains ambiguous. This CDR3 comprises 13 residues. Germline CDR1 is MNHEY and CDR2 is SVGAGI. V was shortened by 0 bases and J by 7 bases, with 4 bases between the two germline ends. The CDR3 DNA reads TGTGCCAGCAGTTACTCAAACAATTCACCCCTCCACTTT. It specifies CASSYSNNSPLHF.

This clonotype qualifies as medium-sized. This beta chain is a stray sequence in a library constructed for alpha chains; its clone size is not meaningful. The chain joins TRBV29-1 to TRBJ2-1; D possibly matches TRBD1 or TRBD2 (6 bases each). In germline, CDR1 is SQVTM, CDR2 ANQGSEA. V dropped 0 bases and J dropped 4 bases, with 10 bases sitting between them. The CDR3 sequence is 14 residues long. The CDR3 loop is CSVEEGGIYNEQFF. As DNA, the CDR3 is TGCAGCGTTGAAGAAGGGGGGATTTACAATGAGCAGTTCTTC.

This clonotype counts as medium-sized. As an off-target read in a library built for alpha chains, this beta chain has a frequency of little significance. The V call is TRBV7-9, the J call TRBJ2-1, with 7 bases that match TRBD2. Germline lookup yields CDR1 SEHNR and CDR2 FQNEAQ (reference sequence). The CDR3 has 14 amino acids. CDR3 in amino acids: CASGRASGDNEQFF. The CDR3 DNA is TGTGCTAGCGGGCGGGCTAGCGGAGATAATGAGCAGTTCTTC.

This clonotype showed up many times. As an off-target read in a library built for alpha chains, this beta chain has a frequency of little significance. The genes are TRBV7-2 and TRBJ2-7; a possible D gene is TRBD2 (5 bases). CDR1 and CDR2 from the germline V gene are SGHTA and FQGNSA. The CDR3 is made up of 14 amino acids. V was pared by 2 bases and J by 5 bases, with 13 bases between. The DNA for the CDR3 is TGTGCCAGCAGCTTAACGCCTAACGGGGACGAGCAGTACTTC. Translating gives CASSLTPNGDEQYF.

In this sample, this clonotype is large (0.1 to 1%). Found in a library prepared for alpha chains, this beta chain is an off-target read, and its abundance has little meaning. The CDR3 sequence is CASSLRLAVQETQYF. The CDR3 nucleotides read TGTGCCAGCAGCCTACGACTAGCGGTGCAAGAGACCCAGTACTTC. The chain employs TRBV7-9 and TRBJ2-5; 9 bases line up with TRBD2. This CDR3 has 15 residues. The J segment lost 2 bases and the V segment lost 5 bases, leaving 6 bases of the junction unmatched. Germline V gene lookup returns CDR1 SEHNR and CDR2 FQNEAQ (reference sequence).

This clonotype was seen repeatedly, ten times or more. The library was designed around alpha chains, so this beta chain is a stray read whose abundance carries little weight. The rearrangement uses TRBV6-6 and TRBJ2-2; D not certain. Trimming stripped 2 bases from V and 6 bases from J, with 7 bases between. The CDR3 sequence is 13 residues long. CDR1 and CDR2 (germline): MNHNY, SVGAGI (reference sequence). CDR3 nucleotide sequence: TGTGCCAGCAGTTACGGTTCTGCCGGGGAGCTGTTTTTT. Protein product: CASSYGSAGELFF.

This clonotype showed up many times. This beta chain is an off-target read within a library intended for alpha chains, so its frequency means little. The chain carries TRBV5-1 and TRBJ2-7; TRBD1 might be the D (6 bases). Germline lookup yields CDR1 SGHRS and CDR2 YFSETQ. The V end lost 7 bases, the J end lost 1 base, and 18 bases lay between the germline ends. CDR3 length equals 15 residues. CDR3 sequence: CASSPRQANSYEQYF. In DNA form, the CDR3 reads TGCGCCAGCTCTCCACGACAGGCTAATTCCTACGAGCAGTACTTC.

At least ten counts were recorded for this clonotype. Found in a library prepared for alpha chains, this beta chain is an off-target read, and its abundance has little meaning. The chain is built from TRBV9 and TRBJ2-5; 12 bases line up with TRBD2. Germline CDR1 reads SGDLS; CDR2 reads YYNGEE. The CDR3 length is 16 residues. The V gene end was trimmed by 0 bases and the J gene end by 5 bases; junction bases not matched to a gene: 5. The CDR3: CASSVASGRAGETQYF. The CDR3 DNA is TGTGCCAGCAGCGTAGCTAGCGGGAGGGCCGGGGAGACCCAGTACTTC.

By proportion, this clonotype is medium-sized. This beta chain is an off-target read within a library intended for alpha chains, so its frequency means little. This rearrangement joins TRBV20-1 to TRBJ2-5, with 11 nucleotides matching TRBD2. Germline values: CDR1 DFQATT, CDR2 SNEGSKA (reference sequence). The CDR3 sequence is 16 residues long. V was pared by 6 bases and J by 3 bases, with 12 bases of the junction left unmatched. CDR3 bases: TGCAGTGCCCTAGACGGGACTAGCGGTGATGAAGAGACCCAGTACTTC. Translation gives CSALDGTSGDEETQYF.

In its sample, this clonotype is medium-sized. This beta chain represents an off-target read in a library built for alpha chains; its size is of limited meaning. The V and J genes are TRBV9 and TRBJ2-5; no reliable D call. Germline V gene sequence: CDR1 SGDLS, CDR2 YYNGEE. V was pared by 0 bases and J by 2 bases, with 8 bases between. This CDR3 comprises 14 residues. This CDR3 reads CASSVGGVQETQYF. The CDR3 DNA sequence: TGTGCCAGCAGCGTAGGCGGAGTTCAAGAGACCCAGTACTTC.

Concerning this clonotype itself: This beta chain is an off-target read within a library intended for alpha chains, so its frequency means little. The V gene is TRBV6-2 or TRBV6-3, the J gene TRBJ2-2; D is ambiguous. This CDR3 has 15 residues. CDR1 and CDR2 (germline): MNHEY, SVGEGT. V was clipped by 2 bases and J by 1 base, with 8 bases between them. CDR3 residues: CASSYIGQNTGELFF. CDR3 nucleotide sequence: TGTGCCAGCAGTTACATAGGGCAGAACACCGGGGAGCTGTTTTTT.

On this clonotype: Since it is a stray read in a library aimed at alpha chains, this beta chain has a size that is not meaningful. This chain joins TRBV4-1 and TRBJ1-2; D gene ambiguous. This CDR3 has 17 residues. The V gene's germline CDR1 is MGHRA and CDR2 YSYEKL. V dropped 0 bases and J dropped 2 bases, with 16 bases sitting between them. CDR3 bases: TGCGCCAGCAGCCAAGAACGGGCCGAGAAACCCAACTATGGCTACACCTTC. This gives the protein CASSQERAEKPNYGYTF.

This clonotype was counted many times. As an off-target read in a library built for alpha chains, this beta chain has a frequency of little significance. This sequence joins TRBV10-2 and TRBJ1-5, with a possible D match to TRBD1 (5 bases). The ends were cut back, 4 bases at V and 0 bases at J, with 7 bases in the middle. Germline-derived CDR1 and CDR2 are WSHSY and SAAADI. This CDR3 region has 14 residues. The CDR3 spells CASSAGTSNQPQHF. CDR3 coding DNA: TGCGCCAGCAGTGCGGGGACTAGCAATCAGCCCCAGCATTTT.

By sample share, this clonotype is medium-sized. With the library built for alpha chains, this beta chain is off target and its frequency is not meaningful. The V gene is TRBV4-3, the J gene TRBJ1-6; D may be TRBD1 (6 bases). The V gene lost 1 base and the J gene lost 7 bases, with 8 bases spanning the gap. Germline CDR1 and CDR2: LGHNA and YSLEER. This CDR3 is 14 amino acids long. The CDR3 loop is CASSQGGLNSPLHF. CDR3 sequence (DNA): TGCGCCAGCAGCCAAGGGGGGCTGAATTCACCCCTCCACTTT.

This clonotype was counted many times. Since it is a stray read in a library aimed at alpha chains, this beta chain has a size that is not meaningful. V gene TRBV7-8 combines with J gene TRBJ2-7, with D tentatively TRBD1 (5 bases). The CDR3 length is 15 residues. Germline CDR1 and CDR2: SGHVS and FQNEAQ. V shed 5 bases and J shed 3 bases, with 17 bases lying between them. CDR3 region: CASSQFVGVFYEQYF. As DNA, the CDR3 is TGTGCCAGCAGCCAATTCGTAGGGGTATTCTACGAGCAGTACTTC. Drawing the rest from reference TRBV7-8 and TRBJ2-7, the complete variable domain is GAGVSQSPRYKVAKRGQDVALRCDPISGHVSLFWYQQALGQGPEFLTYFQNEAQLDKSGLPSDRFFAERPEGSVSTLKIQRTQQEDSAVYLCASSQFVGVFYEQYFGPGTRLTVT.

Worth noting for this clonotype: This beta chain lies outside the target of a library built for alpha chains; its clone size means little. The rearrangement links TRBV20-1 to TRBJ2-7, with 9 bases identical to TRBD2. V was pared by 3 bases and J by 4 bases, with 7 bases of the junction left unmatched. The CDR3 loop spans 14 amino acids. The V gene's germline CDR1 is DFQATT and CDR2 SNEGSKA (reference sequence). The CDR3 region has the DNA TGCAGTGCTAGTCGTGGCGGGAGGGAGTACGAGCAGTACTTC. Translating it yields CSASRGGREYEQYF.

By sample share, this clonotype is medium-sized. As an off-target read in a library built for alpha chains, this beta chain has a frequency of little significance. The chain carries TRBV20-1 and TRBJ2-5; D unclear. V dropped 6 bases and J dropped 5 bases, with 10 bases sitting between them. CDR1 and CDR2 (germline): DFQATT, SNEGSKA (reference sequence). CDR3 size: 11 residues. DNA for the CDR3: TGCAGTGCCTTAGCTGGTGAGACCCAGTACTTC. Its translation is CSALAGETQYF.

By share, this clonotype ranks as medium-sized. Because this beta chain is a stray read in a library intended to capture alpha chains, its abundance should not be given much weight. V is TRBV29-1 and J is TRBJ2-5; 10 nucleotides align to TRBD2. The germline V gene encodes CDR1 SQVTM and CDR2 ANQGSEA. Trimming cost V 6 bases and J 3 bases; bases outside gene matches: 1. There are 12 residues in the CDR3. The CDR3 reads CSVGTSEETQYF. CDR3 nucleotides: TGCAGCGTGGGGACTAGCGAAGAGACCCAGTACTTC.

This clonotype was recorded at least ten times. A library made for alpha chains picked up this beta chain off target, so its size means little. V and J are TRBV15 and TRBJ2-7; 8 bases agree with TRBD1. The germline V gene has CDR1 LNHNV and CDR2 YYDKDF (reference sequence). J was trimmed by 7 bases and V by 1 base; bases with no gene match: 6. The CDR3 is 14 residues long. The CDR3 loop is CATSRGQGAREQYF. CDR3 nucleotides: TGTGCCACCAGCAGAGGTCAGGGGGCCCGGGAGCAGTACTTC.

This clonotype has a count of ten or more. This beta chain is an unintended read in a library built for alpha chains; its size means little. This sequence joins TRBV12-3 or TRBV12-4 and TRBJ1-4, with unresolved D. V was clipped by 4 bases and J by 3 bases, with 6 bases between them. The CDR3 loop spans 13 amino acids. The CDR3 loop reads CASSWGSNEKLFF. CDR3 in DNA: TGTGCCAGCAGTTGGGGTTCTAATGAAAAACTGTTTTTT.

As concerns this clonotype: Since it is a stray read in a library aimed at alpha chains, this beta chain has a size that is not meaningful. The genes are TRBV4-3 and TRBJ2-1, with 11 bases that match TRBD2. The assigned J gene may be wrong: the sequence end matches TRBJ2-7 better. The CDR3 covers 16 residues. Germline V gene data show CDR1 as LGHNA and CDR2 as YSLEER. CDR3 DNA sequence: TGCGCCAGCAGCCACCTTACTAGCGGGAGAAGGTATGAGCAGTACTTC. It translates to CASSHLTSGRRYEQYF.

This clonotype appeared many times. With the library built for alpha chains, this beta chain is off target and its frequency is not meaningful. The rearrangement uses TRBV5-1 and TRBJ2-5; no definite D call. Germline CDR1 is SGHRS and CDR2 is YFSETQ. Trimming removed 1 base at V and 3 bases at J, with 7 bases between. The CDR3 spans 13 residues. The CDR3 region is CASSLLVEETQYF. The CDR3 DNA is TGCGCCAGCAGCTTGCTAGTGGAAGAGACCCAGTACTTC.

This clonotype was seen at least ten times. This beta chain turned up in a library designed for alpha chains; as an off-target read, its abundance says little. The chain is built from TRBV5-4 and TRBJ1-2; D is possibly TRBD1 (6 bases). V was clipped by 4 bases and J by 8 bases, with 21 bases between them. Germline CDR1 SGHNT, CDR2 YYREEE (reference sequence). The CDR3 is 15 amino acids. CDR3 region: CASSLGGRGGTGYTF. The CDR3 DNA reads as TGTGCCAGCAGCCTCGGCGGCAGGGGAGGGACAGGCTACACCTTC.

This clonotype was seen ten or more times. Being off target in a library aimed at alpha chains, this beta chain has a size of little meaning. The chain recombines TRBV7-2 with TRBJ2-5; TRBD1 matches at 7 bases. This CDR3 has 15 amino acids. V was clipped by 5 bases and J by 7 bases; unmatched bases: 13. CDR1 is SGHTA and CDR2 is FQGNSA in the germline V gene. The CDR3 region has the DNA TGTGCCAGCAGCCCTCAACAGGGGATGCGGGCGACCCAGTACTTC. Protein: CASSPQQGMRATQYF.